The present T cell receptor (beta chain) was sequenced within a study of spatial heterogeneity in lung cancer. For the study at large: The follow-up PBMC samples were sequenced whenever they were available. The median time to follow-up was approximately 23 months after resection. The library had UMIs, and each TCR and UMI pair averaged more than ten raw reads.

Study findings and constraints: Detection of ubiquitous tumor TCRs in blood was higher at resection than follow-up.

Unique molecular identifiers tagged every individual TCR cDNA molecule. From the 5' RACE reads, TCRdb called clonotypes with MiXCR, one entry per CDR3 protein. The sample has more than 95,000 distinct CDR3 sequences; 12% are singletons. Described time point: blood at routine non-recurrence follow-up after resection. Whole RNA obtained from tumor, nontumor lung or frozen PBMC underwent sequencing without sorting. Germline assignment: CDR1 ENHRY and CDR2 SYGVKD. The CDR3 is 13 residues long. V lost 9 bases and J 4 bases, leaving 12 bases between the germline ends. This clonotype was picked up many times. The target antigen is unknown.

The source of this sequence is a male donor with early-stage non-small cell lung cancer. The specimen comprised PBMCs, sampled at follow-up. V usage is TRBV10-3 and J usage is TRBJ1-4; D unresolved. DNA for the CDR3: TGTGCCATTTCGCAGATCTTTAATGAAAAACTGTTTTTT. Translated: CAISQIFNEKLFF.